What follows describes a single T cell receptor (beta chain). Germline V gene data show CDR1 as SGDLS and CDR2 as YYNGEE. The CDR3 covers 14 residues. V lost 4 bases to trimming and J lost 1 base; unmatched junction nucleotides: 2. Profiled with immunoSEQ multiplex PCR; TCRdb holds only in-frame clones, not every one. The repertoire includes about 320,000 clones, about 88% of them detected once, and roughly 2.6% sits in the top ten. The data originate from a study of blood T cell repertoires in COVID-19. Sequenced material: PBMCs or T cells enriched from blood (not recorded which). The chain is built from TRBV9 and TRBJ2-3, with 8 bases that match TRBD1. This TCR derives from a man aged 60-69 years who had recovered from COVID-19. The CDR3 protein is CASSQQGGTDTQYF. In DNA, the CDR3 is TGTGCCAGCAGCCAACAGGGGGGCACAGATACGCAGTATTTT.